The 15 T cell receptor beta chains presented below share a single source sample, sequenced in a study of blood T cell repertoires in COVID-19. The protocol was immunoSEQ multiplex PCR, while the TCRdb copy is restricted to in-frame clones and leaves out a portion. The sample gives approximately 97,000 clones, about nine tenths of which show up once; about 1.7% is in the top ten. Specimen: peripheral blood. These receptors all come from a man in his 60s with acute or convalescent COVID-19.

The table lists this clone with a few counts. The J gene is TRBJ1-5, the V gene TRBV5-5, with TRBD1 as a possible D gene (5 bases). This CDR3 contains 14 residues. The germline V and J ends were trimmed by 4 bases and 5 bases, with 13 bases remaining between them. Germline V CDR1 and CDR2: SGHKS, YYEKEE (reference sequence). The CDR3 coding sequence is TGTGCCAGCAGCCCCGGGACTTCCCATCAGCCCCAGCATTTT. This translates into CASSPGTSHQPQHF.

The chain recombines TRBV5-6 with TRBJ1-4; the D gene is possibly TRBD1 (6 bases). V was cut by 1 base and J by 6 bases, with 10 bases left in between. Germline CDR1 reads SGHDT; CDR2 reads YYEEEE. The CDR3 extends over 14 amino acids. For the CDR3, the DNA is TGTGCCAGCAGCTTGCGAGGGGGTTATGAAAAACTGTTTTTT. Translated: CASSLRGGYEKLFF. Drawing the rest from reference TRBV5-6 and TRBJ1-4, the complete variable domain is DAGVTQSPTHLIKTRGQQVTLRCSPKSGHDTVSWYQQALGQGPQFIFQYYEEEERQRGNFPDRFSGHQFPNYSSELNVNALLLGDSALYLCASSLRGGYEKLFFGSGTQLSVL.

In its sample, this clone was seen once. This chain joins TRBV18 and TRBJ2-7; 7 positions agree with TRBD1. Germline V gene lookup returns CDR1 KGHSH and CDR2 LQKENI. V gave up 3 bases and J gave up 8 bases; unmatched junction bases: 10. The CDR3 has 14 residues. DNA for the CDR3: TGTGCCAGCTCACCCGACAGGGCTACGCAGCAGCAGTACGTC. Its protein is CASSPDRATQQQYV.

The J gene is TRBJ1-2, the V gene TRBV4-1, with TRBD1 identical over 12 bases. Germline values: CDR1 MGHRA, CDR2 YSYEKL. Trimming took 2 bases from V and 6 from J; bases not matched to a gene: 10. The CDR3 runs 17 residues. The CDR3 is CASSQPGTGGGANGYTF. The CDR3 nucleotides are TGCGCCAGCAGCCAACCCGGGACAGGGGGCGGTGCAAATGGCTACACCTTC.

The chain links TRBV7-9 to TRBJ2-1, with TRBD2 matching over 9 bases. Germline assignment: CDR1 SEHNR and CDR2 FQNEAQ (reference sequence). V lost 5 bases to trimming and J lost 2 bases; unmatched junction nucleotides: 4. CDR3 length: 15 amino acids. The CDR3 region is CASSPAGGPYNEQFF. The CDR3 DNA reads as TGTGCCAGCAGCCCGGCGGGGGGGCCCTACAATGAGCAGTTCTTC.

The chain uses TRBV11-2 and TRBJ1-1; 7 nucleotides agree with TRBD1. Trimming cost V 6 bases and J 4 bases; bases outside gene matches: 8. Germline lookup yields CDR1 SGHAT and CDR2 FQNNGV. This CDR3 has 14 amino acids. This chain's CDR3 is CASRQGGSGTEAFF. CDR3 sequence (DNA): TGTGCCAGCAGGCAAGGGGGCTCGGGCACTGAAGCTTTCTTT.

The chain uses TRBV6-5 and TRBJ2-2; tentatively, D is TRBD1 (6 bases). Deletions cut 6 bases from V and 4 bases from J, with 12 bases between. The CDR3 spans 14 residues. The germline V gene encodes CDR1 MNHEY and CDR2 SVGAGI. CDR3 coding DNA: TGTGCCAGCAGCCCGTGGACAGTCACCGGGGAGCTGTTTTTT. Protein: CASSPWTVTGELFF.

This chain joins TRBV10-3 and TRBJ1-1, with D possibly being TRBD1 (5 bases). The CDR3 loop spans 13 amino acids. Germline lookup yields CDR1 ENHRY and CDR2 SYGVKD. The germline V and J ends were trimmed by 7 bases and 1 base, with 10 bases remaining between them. CDR3 region: CAITGGENTEAFF. The CDR3 coding sequence is TGTGCCATCACCGGGGGGGAGAACACTGAAGCTTTCTTT.

V gene TRBV7-9 combines with J gene TRBJ1-1, with TRBD1 identical over 7 bases. From germline, CDR1 is SEHNR and CDR2 FQNEAQ (reference sequence). The CDR3 is 13 amino acids. The trim removed 3 bases at V and 11 bases at J, leaving 9 bases unmatched. This CDR3 reads CASSFRDREDAFF. The CDR3 nucleotides read TGTGCCAGCAGCTTCCGCGACAGGGAAGATGCTTTCTTT.

The V gene is TRBV3-1 (or the pseudogene TRBV3-2), the J gene TRBJ2-1, with 9 bases identical to TRBD2. CDR3 length equals 15 residues. The germline V gene encodes CDR1 LGHDT and CDR2 YNNKEL (reference sequence). V trimming: 5 bases; J trimming: 3 bases; junction bases outside the gene matches: 5. CDR3 DNA: TGTGCCAGCAGCGCTCGTAGCGGGGGCTACAATGAGCAGTTCTTC. It encodes CASSARSGGYNEQFF.

The chain is built from TRBV18 and TRBJ2-7; 7 nucleotides match TRBD1. Germline CDR1 and CDR2: KGHSH and LQKENI. The CDR3 spans 14 residues. The junction had 4 bases not matched to a gene; V was cut back by 1 base and J by 4 bases. This chain's CDR3 is CASSPLHRGYEQYF. CDR3 nucleotide sequence: TGTGCCAGCTCACCACTCCACAGGGGATACGAGCAGTACTTC.

This clone was recorded once. The chain couples TRBV5-5 to TRBJ1-6; 8 bases align to TRBD1. Germline V CDR1 and CDR2: SGHKS, YYEKEE (reference sequence). This CDR3 comprises 15 residues. V gave up 0 bases and J gave up 7 bases; unmatched junction bases: 3. For the CDR3, the DNA is TGTGCCAGCAGCTTGGGAGGGGACAGGAATTCACCCCTCCACTTT. Encoded protein: CASSLGGDRNSPLHF.

This clone is a singleton in its sample. The chain links TRBV6-1 to TRBJ1-5; D is perhaps TRBD1 (5 bases). The CDR3 loop spans 13 amino acids. Trimming stripped 3 bases from V and 4 bases from J, with 7 bases between. Germline values: CDR1 MNHNS, CDR2 SASEGT. The CDR3 protein is CASSDDRNQPQHF. The CDR3 DNA reads as TGTGCCAGCAGTGACGACAGAAATCAGCCCCAGCATTTT.

The chain combines TRBV2 with TRBJ1-1; 7 bases match TRBD1. CDR1 SNHLY and CDR2 FYNNEI come from the germline V gene. The CDR3 loop spans 12 amino acids. DNA of the CDR3: TGTATCAGCCAGGGGGGGAACACTGAAGCTTTCTTT. Its translation is CISQGGNTEAFF.

The V call is TRBV7-9, the J call TRBJ1-1; 8 bases are a match to TRBD1. This CDR3 has 14 amino acids. V lost 4 bases to trimming and J lost 1 base; unmatched junction nucleotides: 2. CDR1 is SEHNR and CDR2 is FQNEAQ in the germline V gene (reference sequence). The CDR3 bases are TGTGCCAGCAGCTATGGGACAGGGAACACTGAAGCTTTCTTT. This codes for CASSYGTGNTEAFF.